The 3 T cell receptor beta chains below come from one sample, sequenced in a study of T cell repertoires in cytomegalovirus infection. TCRdb recomputed calls from the reads with MiXCR, one row per CDR3 protein. The sample lists hundreds of thousands of distinct CDR3 sequences; around 31% were seen once. These TCRs are of unknown antigen specificity. Material: cultured PBMCs, obtained from culture after CMV antigen stimulation. All receptors come from a human donor in good health (CMV status not recorded). Some clones in this sample may be carry-over from other donors' samples.

This clonotype has more than one count but fewer than ten. This chain links TRBV4-1 with TRBJ2-3; 10 bases map to TRBD1. CDR3 length: 16 residues. The J segment lost 2 bases and the V segment lost 2 bases, leaving 4 bases of the junction unmatched. From germline, CDR1 is MGHRA and CDR2 YSYEKL. The CDR3 DNA sequence: TGCGCCAGCAGCCAAACCGGGACAGGGGCCACAGATACGCAGTATTTT. Translation: CASSQTGTGATDTQYF.

As concerns this clonotype: At one of its ends the junction is not consistent with the germline gene, which may arise from a read error. The J gene is TRBJ1-2, the V gene TRBV29-1; D not resolved. The CDR3 is 11 amino acids. Germline V gives CDR1 SQVTM, CDR2 ANQGSEA. The CDR3 sequence: CSVEGHYGYTF. Written as DNA, the CDR3 is TGCAGCGTAGAAGGACACTATGGCTACACCTTC.

This clonotype was found many times. V and J are TRBV7-8 and TRBJ1-5; the D is unclear. Germline V gene sequence: CDR1 SGHVS, CDR2 FQNEAQ. The CDR3 covers 16 residues. Trimming left V 1 base short and J 2 bases short, with 12 bases between. The CDR3 region has the DNA TGTGCCAGCAGCTTAGAGGGTTTGAGTGGCAATCAGCCCCAGCATTTT. Protein sequence: CASSLEGLSGNQPQHF.